This T cell receptor (beta chain) came from a study of identical twins. Study-wide points: Excess sharing between twins was weaker in beta out-of-frame sequences. Insertions ran lower in abundant cord blood beta clonotypes, though not in memory repertoires. Conclusions came from cross-sectional statistical analysis, not from following the same donors.

Healthy Caucasians were all of the donors. TCRdb used MiXCR to reprocess the 5' RACE reads, holding one entry per CDR3 protein. The sample contains hundreds of thousands of distinct CDR3 sequences, more than 6.5% of which appear only once. The V end lost 0 bases, the J end lost 4 bases, and 18 bases lay between the germline ends. The germline gives CDR1 MNHEY, CDR2 SVGAGI. The CDR3 is made up of 17 amino acids. Remarks on this clonotype: Its antigen is not known.

These sequences were also reported in another study, on yellow fever vaccine responses in identical twins.

This clonotype was sampled from a woman aged 18 to 35 in good health. Sequenced material: PBMCs. The chain employs TRBV6-5 and TRBJ1-2, with a weak D call TRBD1 (6 bases). CDR3 sequence (DNA): TGTGCCAGCAGTTACTCGATTATTAGGACAGACTCCTATGGCTACACCTTC. It is translated as CASSYSIIRTDSYGYTF.